A single sample gave rise to the 10 T cell receptor beta chains below, sequenced in a study of T cell repertoires in cytomegalovirus infection (dated by TCRdb to about 2019). No antigens are known for them. The run used an Illumina HiSeq 1500. The public sequencing data were trimmed at Q25 with fastp and processed into clonotypes with MiXCR by TCRdb, which kept only in-frame beta chains. When rows share a CDR3 protein, they turn into one entry using the most common DNA and genes. This sample is represented by roughly 54,000 distinct CDR3 sequences; 25% to 40% of them were singletons. The ten largest clones add up to 60% to 80% of the sample. The material sequenced was PBMCs, sequenced either directly or after in vitro stimulation (not recorded which). These receptors were collected from a human donor in good health (CMV status not recorded). Some clones in this sample may be carry-over from other donors' samples.

The rearrangement links TRBV6-1 to TRBJ1-2; D remains ambiguous. The CDR3 has 12 residues. Trimming took 5 bases from V and 4 from J, leaving 8 bases between them. Germline-derived CDR1 and CDR2 are MNHNS and SASEGT. The CDR3 reads CASSRGSYGYTF. The CDR3, as DNA: TGTGCCAGCAGTCGGGGTTCCTATGGCTACACCTTC.

This clonotype was observed a handful of times. V gene TRBV28 combines with J gene TRBJ2-7; weak D call: TRBD1 (5 bases). This CDR3 contains 14 residues. From germline, CDR1 is MDHEN and CDR2 SYDVKM. Trimming removed 2 bases from V and 2 bases from J, with 10 bases in between. The CDR3 protein is CASSLKGPPYEQYF. Here the CDR3 DNA reads TGTGCCAGCAGTTTAAAGGGGCCCCCCTACGAGCAGTACTTC.

The table lists this clonotype with a few counts. The chain carries TRBV19 and TRBJ1-2; tentative D call: TRBD1 (5 bases). The CDR3 contains 14 residues. V was pared by 6 bases and J by 4 bases, with 15 bases between. Germline assignment: CDR1 LNHDA and CDR2 SQIVND (reference sequence). The CDR3 is CASRPLQGPYGYTF. The CDR3 coding sequence is TGTGCCAGTAGGCCACTCCAGGGACCCTATGGCTACACCTTC.

This chain connects TRBV6-5 to TRBJ2-7, with 8 positions matching TRBD1. CDR1 MNHEY and CDR2 SVGAGI come from the germline V gene. This CDR3 has 15 amino acids. Trimming took 8 bases from V and 2 from J; bases not matched to a gene: 11. The CDR3 nucleotides are TGTGCCAGCCGTTTCTCTCACAGGGGGGCCTACGAGCAGTACTTC. Protein: CASRFSHRGAYEQYF.

The CDR3 DNA reads as TGCGCCAGCAGCGTACAGGGGGCTGGGGGAGCTTTCTTT. Translated, it gives CASSVQGAGGAFF. The chain joins TRBV10-1 to TRBJ1-1, with 9 bases aligning to TRBD1. This CDR3 has 13 amino acids. From germline, CDR1 is WNHNN and CDR2 SYGVQD (reference sequence). The junction had 9 bases not matched to a gene; V was cut back by 6 bases and J by 10 bases.

This clonotype has more than one count but fewer than ten. The chain links TRBV30 to TRBJ1-3; the D is unclear. Trimming left V 3 bases short and J 8 bases short, with 14 bases between. The CDR3 runs to 13 residues. CDR1 is GTSNPN, CDR2 SVGIG, per germline (reference sequence). Written as DNA, the CDR3 is TGTGCCTGGAGCCTTCATGGAGTTGACACCATATATTTT. It encodes CAWSLHGVDTIYF.

CDR3 DNA: TGTGCCAGCAGCCCAGCCGGTGGGACCTTC. Translated, it gives CASSPAGGTF. The V call is TRBV7-9, the J call TRBJ1-2; D gene uncertain. This CDR3 contains 10 residues. V dropped 5 bases and J dropped 14 bases, with 12 bases sitting between them. In germline, CDR1 is SEHNR, CDR2 FQNEAQ (reference sequence).

This CDR3 reads CASSAPTGGGNSPLHF. The CDR3 coding sequence is TGTGCCAGCAGCGCACCTACAGGGGGCGGTAATTCACCCCTCCACTTT. The chain recombines TRBV9 with TRBJ1-6, with 9 bases identical to TRBD1. Germline V gene data show CDR1 as SGDLS and CDR2 as YYNGEE. The CDR3 has 16 amino acids. Losses at the gene ends were 3 bases for V and 6 bases for J; bases not matched to a gene: 7.

The J gene is TRBJ2-1, the V gene TRBV6-5; D ambiguous. CDR1 and CDR2 (germline): MNHEY, SVGAGI. V lost 5 bases to trimming and J lost 5 bases, with 4 bases between them. The CDR3 covers 11 residues. CDR3 loop: CASSDDNEQFF. The CDR3 DNA reads TGTGCCAGCAGTGACGACAATGAGCAGTTCTTC.

There are a few counts of this clonotype. The J gene is TRBJ1-2, the V gene TRBV6-6; D ambiguous. The CDR3 covers 12 residues. V was pared by 6 bases and J by 9 bases, with 14 bases between. Germline V lookup: CDR1 MNHNY, CDR2 SVGAGI (reference sequence). DNA for the CDR3: TGTGCCAGCAGCGGACCAACCCTGAGCTACACCTTC. Translating it yields CASSGPTLSYTF.